The clone carrying this TCR beta chain was counted a few times. What it recognizes is unknown. cDNA prepared by RNA extraction and subsequent reverse transcription served as the template for sequencing. Repertoires were generated with immunoSEQ multiplex PCR, while TCRdb's copy carries only in-frame clones and drops some. In the table there are about 210,000 clones, roughly 44% of which are singletons. The data stem from a study of CD8+ T cells in alopecia areata. Study-wide findings and caveats: Persistence of many expanded lesional clones was seen in scalp and blood during tofacitinib. Clonality was higher in lesional than normal scalp, especially in alopecia totalis/universalis.

As to treatment: oral pan-JAK inhibitor, 5-10 mg twice daily. Obtained from alopecia areata patients were lesional scalp punch biopsies along with peripheral blood. PBMCs provided sorted CD4+ and CD8+ T cells. With 7 bases clipped from V and 4 bases from J, the junction kept 12 bases outside the gene matches. Germline V gene data show CDR1 as SGHRS and CDR2 as YFSETQ. The CDR3 runs to 16 residues. Sequenced material: CD4+ T cells sorted from blood, taken at roughly week 36, from a patient treated with tofacitinib. The chain joins TRBV5-1 to TRBJ2-3, with 10 bases aligning to TRBD1. This receptor was taken from a human donor with alopecia areata. The CDR3 DNA is TGCGCCAGCCGGCGGGGGACAGGGGATGGCGCAGATACGCAGTATTTT. It specifies CASRRGTGDGADTQYF.